This TCR beta chain emerged from a study of vaccination and CD4 T cells after COVID-19. About the research overall: Two mRNA vaccine doses were given, either BNT162b2 or mRNA-1273.

The sample's treatment: roughly 11-day PBMC culture with coronavirus spike peptide pools or control peptides (ViraFEST assay). This clonotype has a single count. As yet, its antigen is unknown. An Oncomine TCR Beta short-read assay was used to sequence the DNA from cultured CD4+ T cells. TCRdb redid the calling of the PCR reads with MiXCR, one entry per CDR3 protein. The table has over 15,000 distinct CDR3 sequences, 43% seen once. The CDR3 covers 14 residues. V lost 4 bases and J 2 bases, leaving 9 bases between the germline ends. CDR1 is MDHEN and CDR2 is SYDVKM in the germline V gene. This sequence originates from a human donor who had recovered from COVID-19. The specimen was CD4+ T cells from blood, cultured in vitro, collected after SARS-CoV-2 vaccination. The chain couples TRBV28 to TRBJ1-5; D not resolved. The CDR3 reads CASSSVRGNQPQHF. CDR3 bases: TGTGCCAGCAGTTCGGTAAGGGGCAATCAGCCCCAGCATTTT. The full variable domain, in which reference TRBV28 and TRBJ1-5 provide the parts outside the CDR3, is DVKVTQSSRYLVKRTGEKVFLECVQDMDHENMFWYRQDPGLGLRLIYFSYDVKMKEKGDIPEGYSVSREKKERFSLILESASTNQTSMYLCASSSVRGNQPQHFGDGTRLSIL.